This T cell receptor beta chain emerged from a study of blood T cells in healthy people across ages. Sample-barcoded 5' priming and a J-beta primer mix drove a second PCR of 7 to 11 cycles. Each cDNA molecule was tagged by a template-switch adaptor that had 12 random nucleotides. A minimum of 3 million CDR3-containing paired-end reads was obtained for each sample. TCRdb recomputed calls from the 5' RACE reads with MiXCR, one row per CDR3 protein. The data show about 640,000 distinct CDR3 sequences, under 70% seen once. The sample providers were healthy Caucasian people from Russia, aged roughly 6 to 95. At least ten counts were recorded for this clonotype. At one boundary the junction diverges from the germline segment, which might be a read error. The material sequenced was blood. This receptor was taken from a man aged 55 to 70 in good health.

This CDR3 is CASSVSLVQTQYF. As DNA, the CDR3 is TGTGCCAGCAGTGTATCTCTGGTCCAGACCCAGTACTTC. The J gene is TRBJ2-5, the V gene TRBV27; D is uncertain. CDR1 MNHEY and CDR2 SMNVEV come from the germline V gene (reference sequence). This CDR3 contains 13 residues.